This TCR beta chain was documented in a study of naive and memory T cell subsets. Findings and limits, study-wide: TCR transcript changes with activation or differentiation may affect this RNA method.

Ligated cDNA underwent four rounds of PCR with nested alpha and beta constant region primers and SP2. Blood and skin TCR RNA was reverse transcribed with alpha and beta constant primers. From the 5' RACE reads, TCRdb called clonotypes with MiXCR, one entry per CDR3 protein. The profile shows roughly 60,000 distinct CDR3 sequences, around 7.3% of them singletons. The library had UMIs added by 3' ligation of an oligonucleotide to TCR cDNA. Adult healthy volunteers gave 2.5 ml peripheral blood for whole-blood RNA. Reverse transcription used DNase-treated unsorted total RNA, aiming for roughly 1 to 1,100 ng. For this clonotype: Antigen: not known.

Germline lookup yields CDR1 SNHLY and CDR2 FYNNEI. This CDR3 has 16 residues. Trimming removed 5 bases from V and 5 bases from J; junction bases left unmatched: 7. V gene TRBV2 combines with J gene TRBJ2-1, with 12 bases identical to TRBD2. The origin of this receptor is a male donor in good health. In nucleotides, the CDR3 is TGTGCCAGCAGTACTCGGACTAGCGGGACCCACAATGAGCAGTTCTTC. Its translation: CASSTRTSGTHNEQFF.